The TCR beta chain under discussion was sequenced for a study of T cells expressing NK-cell markers. CDR1 and CDR2 from the germline V gene are SEHNR and FQNEAQ (reference sequence). The CDR3 has 11 residues. TCRdb reprocessed the 5' RACE reads and reports one entry per CDR3 protein, with no DNA. Its table lists over 150,000 distinct CDR3 sequences. The rearrangement uses TRBV7-9 and TRBJ1-1. The TCR originated in a man aged 18-70 years in good health. Sequenced: blood T cells: a sorted CD56 or NKG2C T cell subset, CD4+ or CD8+ T cells, or bulk PBMC T cells (not recorded which). The CDR3 reads CASSAQWEAFF.